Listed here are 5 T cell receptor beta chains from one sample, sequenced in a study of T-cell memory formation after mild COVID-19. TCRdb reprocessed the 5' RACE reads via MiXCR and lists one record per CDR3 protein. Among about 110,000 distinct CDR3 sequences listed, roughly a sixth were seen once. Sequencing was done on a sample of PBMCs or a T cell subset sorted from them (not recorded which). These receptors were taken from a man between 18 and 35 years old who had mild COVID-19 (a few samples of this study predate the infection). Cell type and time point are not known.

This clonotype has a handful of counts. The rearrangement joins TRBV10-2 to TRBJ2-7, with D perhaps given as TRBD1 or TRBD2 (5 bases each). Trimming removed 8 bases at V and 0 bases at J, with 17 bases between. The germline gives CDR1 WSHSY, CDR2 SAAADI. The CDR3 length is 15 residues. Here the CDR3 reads CASSRDPRISYEQYF. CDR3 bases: TGCGCCAGCTCAAGGGACCCACGGATCTCCTACGAGCAGTACTTC.

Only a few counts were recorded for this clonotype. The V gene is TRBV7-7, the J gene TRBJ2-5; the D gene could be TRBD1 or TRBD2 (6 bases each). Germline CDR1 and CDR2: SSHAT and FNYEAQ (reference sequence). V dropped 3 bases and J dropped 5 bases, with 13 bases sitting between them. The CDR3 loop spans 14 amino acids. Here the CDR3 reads CASSFGGPWETQYF. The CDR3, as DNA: TGTGCCAGCAGCTTTGGGGGGCCCTGGGAGACCCAGTACTTC.

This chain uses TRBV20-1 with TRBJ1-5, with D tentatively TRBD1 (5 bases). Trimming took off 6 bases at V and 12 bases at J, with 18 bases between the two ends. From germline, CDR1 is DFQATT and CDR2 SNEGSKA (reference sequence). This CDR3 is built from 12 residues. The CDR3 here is CSARGQNPSQHF. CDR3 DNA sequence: TGCAGTGCCCGCGGACAAAATCCCAGCCAGCATTTT.

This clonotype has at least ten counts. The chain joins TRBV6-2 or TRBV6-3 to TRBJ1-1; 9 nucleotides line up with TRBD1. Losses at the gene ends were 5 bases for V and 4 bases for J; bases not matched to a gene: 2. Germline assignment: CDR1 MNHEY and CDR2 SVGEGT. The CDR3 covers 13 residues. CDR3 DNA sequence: TGTGCCAGCAGTCCGGACAGGGGCACTGAAGCTTTCTTT. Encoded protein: CASSPDRGTEAFF.

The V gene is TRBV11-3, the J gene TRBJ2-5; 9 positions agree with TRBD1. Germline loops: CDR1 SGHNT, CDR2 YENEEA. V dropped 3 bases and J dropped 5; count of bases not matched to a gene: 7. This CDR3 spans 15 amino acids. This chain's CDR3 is CASSLGQGAGETQYF. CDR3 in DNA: TGTGCCAGCAGCTTGGGACAGGGAGCGGGGGAGACCCAGTACTTC. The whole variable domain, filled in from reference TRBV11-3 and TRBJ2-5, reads EAGVVQSPRYKIIEKKQPVAFWCNPISGHNTLYWYLQNLGQGPELLIRYENEEAVDDSQLPKDRFSAERLKGVDSTLKIQPAELGDSAVYLCASSLGQGAGETQYFGPGTRLLVL.